The subject of this entry is one T cell receptor beta chain. Its matching antigen is unknown. These data are taken from a study of PD-L1 blockade in urothelial cancer. Background on the study: Blood was subjected to analysis at 3 weeks (second dose) and 6 weeks following treatment start. Findings of the study overall: For durable-benefit patients, tumor-associated blood clones expanded more at 3 weeks.

Templates that were synthetic TCR analogs were spiked into each PCR. Data came from immunoSEQ multiplex PCR; TCRdb stores just in-frame clones and leaves some out. The data show some 100,000 clones, 91% seen once. The source is a woman over 75 with urothelial cancer. Material: PBMCs, obtained around atezolizumab (anti-PD-L1) treatment.

CDR3 in amino acids: CATSRTAGSGRMYEQYF. CDR3 coding DNA: TGTGCCACCAGCAGAACCGCTGGGAGCGGGAGGATGTACGAGCAGTACTTC. The genes are TRBV15 and TRBJ2-7; 9 bases are a match to TRBD2. This CDR3 is built from 17 residues. Losses at the gene ends were 2 bases for V and 4 bases for J; bases not matched to a gene: 12. The V gene's germline CDR1 is LNHNV and CDR2 YYDKDF (reference sequence).